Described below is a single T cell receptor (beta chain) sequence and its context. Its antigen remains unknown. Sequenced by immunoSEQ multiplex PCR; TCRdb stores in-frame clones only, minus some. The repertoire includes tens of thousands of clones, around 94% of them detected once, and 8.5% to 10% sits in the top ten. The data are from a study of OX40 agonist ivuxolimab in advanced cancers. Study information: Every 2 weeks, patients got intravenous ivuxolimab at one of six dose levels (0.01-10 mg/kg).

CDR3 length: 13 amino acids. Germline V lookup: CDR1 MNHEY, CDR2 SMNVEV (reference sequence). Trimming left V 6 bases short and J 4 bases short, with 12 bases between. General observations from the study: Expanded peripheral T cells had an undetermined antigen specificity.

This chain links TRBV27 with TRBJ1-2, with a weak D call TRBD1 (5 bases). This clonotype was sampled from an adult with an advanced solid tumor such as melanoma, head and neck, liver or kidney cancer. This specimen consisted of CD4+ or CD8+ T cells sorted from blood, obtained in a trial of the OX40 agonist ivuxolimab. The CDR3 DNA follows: TGTGCCAGCAGCCCACGGGGGACCTATGGCTACACCTTC. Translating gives CASSPRGTYGYTF.